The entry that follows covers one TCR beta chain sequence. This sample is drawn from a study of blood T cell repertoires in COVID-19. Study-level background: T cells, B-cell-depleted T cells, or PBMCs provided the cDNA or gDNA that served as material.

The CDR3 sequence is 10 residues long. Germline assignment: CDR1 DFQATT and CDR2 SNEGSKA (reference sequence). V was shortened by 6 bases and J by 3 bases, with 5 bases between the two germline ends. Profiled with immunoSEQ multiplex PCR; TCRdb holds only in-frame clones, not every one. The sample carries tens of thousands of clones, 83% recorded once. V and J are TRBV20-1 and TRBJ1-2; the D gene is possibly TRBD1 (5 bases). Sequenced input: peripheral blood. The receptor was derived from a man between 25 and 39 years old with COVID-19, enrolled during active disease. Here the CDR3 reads CSARDYGYTF. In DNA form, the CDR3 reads TGCAGTGCCAGGGACTATGGCTACACCTTC.